This T cell receptor beta chain was recorded in a study of blood T cell repertoires in COVID-19. Trimming shortened V by 0 bases and J by 12 bases, and 8 bases separated the two germline ends. The CDR3 has 12 residues. Looked up from germline, CDR1 is MGHRA and CDR2 is YSYEKL. Cohorts were assigned according to the clinical history that participants reported. Original processing methods: Amplification of reference gene primers was used by the study to estimate nucleated cell counts. The assay was immunoSEQ multiplex PCR, and TCRdb's table has in-frame clones only and misses some. V and J calls and clone size follow that table, whereas D and trimming were derived from the DNA. This sample has about 430,000 clones, with 88% found just once.

Sequencing was performed on PBMCs or T cells enriched from blood (not recorded which). The chain joins TRBV4-1 to TRBJ1-4, with unresolved D. The sequence was collected from a young woman with acute COVID-19. The CDR3 bases are TGCGCCAGCAGCCAAGATCGGAGTGAACTGTTTTTT. Amino acid sequence: CASSQDRSELFF.